Listed below are T cell receptor beta chains from one sample, sequenced in a study of shared clonotypes between healthy human individuals. TCRdb keeps only in-frame clones here, not all; method: immunoSEQ multiplex PCR. The repertoire holds millions of clones, with 85% to 95% as singletons. The sample was naive CD8+ T cells sorted from blood. These receptors were obtained from a man in his late teens or twenties in good health. Each CDR3 is given with its conserved first and last residue. The order of the fields is D gene, J gene, clone size, V gene, CDR3 protein, CDR3 DNA. A D gene is named only where the DNA matches it firmly. Not every row has a clone size; where given, it reads once, few, many or a size class.

D gene: -; J gene: TRBJ1-5; clone size: -; V gene: TRBV7-9; CDR3 protein: CASSDGGGPQHF; CDR3 DNA: TGTGCCAGCAGCGATGGAGGGGGGCCCCAGCATTTT
D gene: -; J gene: TRBJ2-1; clone size: -; V gene: TRBV19; CDR3 protein: CASPWGQTYNEQFF; CDR3 DNA: TGTGCCAGTCCCTGGGGACAAACCTACAATGAGCAGTTCTTC
D gene: TRBD1; J gene: TRBJ2-7; clone size: once; V gene: TRBV5-5; CDR3 protein: CASSEGQAVYEQYF; CDR3 DNA: TGTGCCAGCAGCGAGGGACAGGCTGTATACGAGCAGTACTTC
D gene: TRBD2; J gene: TRBJ2-5; clone size: -; V gene: TRBV6-5; CDR3 protein: CASFAGGAETQYF; CDR3 DNA: TGTGCCAGCTTCGCGGGGGGGGCAGAGACCCAGTACTTC
D gene: -; J gene: TRBJ1-3; clone size: -; V gene: TRBV28; CDR3 protein: CASREGTHSGNTIYF; CDR3 DNA: TGTGCCAGTAGAGAGGGGACCCACTCTGGAAACACCATATATTTT
D gene: -; J gene: TRBJ2-7; clone size: -; V gene: TRBV5-1; CDR3 protein: CASSLAESSYEQYF; CDR3 DNA: TGCGCCAGCAGCTTGGCCGAAAGCTCCTACGAGCAGTACTTC
D gene: -; J gene: TRBJ1-2; clone size: -; V gene: TRBV7-2; CDR3 protein: CASSSTVPYGYTF; CDR3 DNA: TGTGCCAGCAGCTCGACCGTCCCCTATGGCTACACCTTC
D gene: -; J gene: TRBJ1-4; clone size: -; V gene: TRBV27; CDR3 protein: CASSPSINEKLFF; CDR3 DNA: TGTGCCAGCAGTCCATCCATAAATGAAAAACTGTTTTTT
D gene: -; J gene: TRBJ2-7; clone size: -; V gene: TRBV13; CDR3 protein: CASSESTRMEEQYF; CDR3 DNA: TGTGCCAGCAGCGAGTCAACTAGGATGGAAGAGCAGTACTTC
D gene: -; J gene: TRBJ1-1; clone size: -; V gene: TRBV19; CDR3 protein: CASSIEDSPYTEAFF; CDR3 DNA: TGTGCCAGTAGTATAGAGGACAGCCCATACACTGAAGCTTTCTTT
D gene: -; J gene: TRBJ1-4; clone size: once; V gene: TRBV5-6; CDR3 protein: CASSIGPSTTNEKLFF; CDR3 DNA: TGTGCCAGCAGCATTGGGCCCTCTACAACTAATGAAAAACTGTTTTTT
D gene: -; J gene: TRBJ2-2; clone size: -; V gene: TRBV4-1; CDR3 protein: CASSQVLQAVTGELFF; CDR3 DNA: TGCGCCAGCAGCCAAGTCTTACAGGCCGTTACCGGGGAGCTGTTTTTT
D gene: TRBD2; J gene: TRBJ2-1; clone size: -; V gene: TRBV9; CDR3 protein: CASSLTSGIINEQFF; CDR3 DNA: TGTGCCAGCAGCCTGACTAGCGGGATAATCAATGAGCAGTTCTTC
D gene: -; J gene: TRBJ1-2; clone size: -; V gene: TRBV6-1; CDR3 protein: CASSEGPSTWGQQESNYGYTF; CDR3 DNA: TGTGCCAGCAGTGAAGGTCCGAGTACTTGGGGCCAGCAGGAGTCTAACTATGGCTACACCTTC
D gene: -; J gene: TRBJ1-1; clone size: -; V gene: TRBV4-1; CDR3 protein: CASSHVGTNTEAFF; CDR3 DNA: TGCGCCAGCAGCCATGTTGGGACGAACACTGAAGCTTTCTTT
D gene: -; J gene: TRBJ2-7; clone size: -; V gene: TRBV7-9; CDR3 protein: CASSLLEAYEQYF; CDR3 DNA: TGTGCCAGCAGCTTACTAGAGGCCTACGAGCAGTACTTC
D gene: -; J gene: TRBJ1-1; clone size: -; V gene: TRBV5-5; CDR3 protein: CASSFWALTSEAFF; CDR3 DNA: TGTGCCAGCAGCTTCTGGGCCCTGACCAGTGAAGCTTTCTTT
D gene: TRBD2; J gene: TRBJ2-5; clone size: -; V gene: TRBV19; CDR3 protein: CASSIAPGLVQTQYF; CDR3 DNA: TGTGCCAGTAGTATAGCCCCTGGACTAGTACAGACCCAGTACTTC
D gene: -; J gene: TRBJ1-1; clone size: once; V gene: TRBV20-1; CDR3 protein: CGAVPDTEAFF; CDR3 DNA: TGCGGTGCTGTGCCGGACACTGAAGCTTTCTTT
D gene: -; J gene: TRBJ1-2; clone size: -; V gene: TRBV13; CDR3 protein: CASSFMSSGYTF; CDR3 DNA: TGTGCCAGCAGCTTCATGAGTTCTGGCTACACCTTC
D gene: -; J gene: TRBJ1-3; clone size: -; V gene: TRBV27; CDR3 protein: CASIPHGNTIYF; CDR3 DNA: TGTGCCAGCATCCCCCATGGAAACACCATATATTTT
D gene: TRBD1; J gene: TRBJ2-7; clone size: -; V gene: TRBV15; CDR3 protein: CATSRDRVNEQYF; CDR3 DNA: TGTGCCACCAGCAGGGACAGGGTAAACGAGCAGTACTTC
D gene: -; J gene: TRBJ1-2; clone size: -; V gene: TRBV5-1; CDR3 protein: CASSLTPGHHYGYTF; CDR3 DNA: TGCGCCAGCAGCTTAACACCGGGACACCACTATGGCTACACCTTC
D gene: TRBD1; J gene: TRBJ1-2; clone size: -; V gene: TRBV4-1; CDR3 protein: CASSHQGQGSFGYGYTF; CDR3 DNA: TGCGCCAGCAGCCACCAAGGACAGGGCAGTTTTGGATATGGCTACACCTTC
D gene: -; J gene: TRBJ1-1; clone size: -; V gene: TRBV4-1; CDR3 protein: CASSQEVNTEAFF; CDR3 DNA: TGCGCCAGCAGCCAAGAGGTAAACACTGAAGCTTTCTTT
D gene: TRBD2; J gene: TRBJ2-7; clone size: -; V gene: TRBV13; CDR3 protein: CASSLGLAGWLGEQYF; CDR3 DNA: TGTGCCAGCAGCTTGGGACTAGCGGGGTGGCTGGGGGAGCAGTACTTC
D gene: -; J gene: TRBJ2-1; clone size: -; V gene: TRBV5-6; CDR3 protein: CASSLVQPTYNEQFF; CDR3 DNA: TGTGCCAGCAGCTTGGTCCAGCCAACTTACAATGAGCAGTTCTTC
D gene: -; J gene: TRBJ1-2; clone size: -; V gene: TRBV28; CDR3 protein: CASSFGQGGYTF; CDR3 DNA: TGTGCCAGCAGTTTTGGGCAGGGAGGCTACACCTTC
D gene: -; J gene: TRBJ2-7; clone size: -; V gene: TRBV4-3; CDR3 protein: CASSQDSASGEQYF; CDR3 DNA: TGCGCCAGCAGCCAAGATTCCGCATCAGGGGAGCAGTACTTC
D gene: TRBD1; J gene: TRBJ2-7; clone size: once; V gene: TRBV7-9; CDR3 protein: CASSLSPGQGSYEQYF; CDR3 DNA: TGTGCCAGCAGCTTAAGTCCGGGACAGGGATCCTACGAGCAGTACTTC
D gene: -; J gene: TRBJ2-1; clone size: -; V gene: TRBV10-3; CDR3 protein: CAISESRASEGNEQFF; CDR3 DNA: TGTGCCATCAGTGAGTCGAGGGCTAGCGAGGGCAATGAGCAGTTCTTC
D gene: TRBD1; J gene: TRBJ1-2; clone size: -; V gene: TRBV5-6; CDR3 protein: CASSYETGGLKYGYTF; CDR3 DNA: TGTGCCAGCAGCTACGAAACAGGGGGCTTAAAGTATGGCTACACCTTC
D gene: -; J gene: TRBJ1-2; clone size: -; V gene: TRBV19; CDR3 protein: CASSLWDLPGDYGYTF; CDR3 DNA: TGTGCCAGTAGTCTTTGGGACCTCCCTGGGGACTATGGCTACACCTTC
D gene: -; J gene: TRBJ2-3; clone size: -; V gene: TRBV4-1; CDR3 protein: CASSPIKTGITTDTQYF; CDR3 DNA: TGCGCCAGCAGCCCGATCAAAACCGGGATTACCACAGATACGCAGTATTTT
D gene: TRBD1; J gene: TRBJ2-7; clone size: once; V gene: TRBV5-4; CDR3 protein: CASSWGQGMLYF; CDR3 DNA: TGTGCCAGCAGTTGGGGACAGGGGATGCTGTACTTC
D gene: -; J gene: TRBJ2-7; clone size: -; V gene: TRBV10-3; CDR3 protein: CAIRGSTDSSYEQYF; CDR3 DNA: TGTGCCATCAGGGGATCTACCGACAGCTCCTACGAGCAGTACTTC
D gene: TRBD2; J gene: TRBJ2-7; clone size: -; V gene: TRBV5-6; CDR3 protein: CASSIPGLASYEQYF; CDR3 DNA: TGTGCCAGCAGCATACCGGGACTAGCGTCCTACGAGCAGTACTTC
D gene: -; J gene: TRBJ2-7; clone size: -; V gene: TRBV7-7; CDR3 protein: CASRSGYDPSSYEQYF; CDR3 DNA: TGTGCTAGCAGGAGCGGGTATGATCCCAGCTCCTACGAGCAGTACTTC
D gene: -; J gene: TRBJ2-3; clone size: -; V gene: TRBV6-1; CDR3 protein: CASLGTHRGTDTQYF; CDR3 DNA: TGTGCCAGCCTTGGGACACATCGAGGAACAGATACGCAGTATTTT
D gene: -; J gene: TRBJ2-5; clone size: -; V gene: TRBV5-5; CDR3 protein: CASSLGLGETQYF; CDR3 DNA: TGTGCCAGCAGCCTAGGGTTAGGAGAGACCCAGTACTTC
D gene: TRBD1; J gene: TRBJ2-7; clone size: -; V gene: TRBV27; CDR3 protein: CASTPEGAKTYEQYF; CDR3 DNA: TGTGCCAGCACTCCCGAGGGGGCCAAGACCTACGAGCAGTACTTC
D gene: -; J gene: TRBJ1-1; clone size: -; V gene: TRBV7-9; CDR3 protein: CASSLRPGQTNTEAFF; CDR3 DNA: TGTGCCAGCAGCTTAAGGCCGGGACAAACTAACACTGAAGCTTTCTTT
D gene: -; J gene: TRBJ2-5; clone size: -; V gene: TRBV7-9; CDR3 protein: CASSSSRVGETQYF; CDR3 DNA: TGTGCCAGCAGTTCCTCGCGGGTGGGGGAGACCCAGTACTTC
D gene: -; J gene: TRBJ2-1; clone size: -; V gene: TRBV5-6; CDR3 protein: CASSPGYYNEQFF; CDR3 DNA: TGTGCCAGCAGCCCGGGATATTACAATGAGCAGTTCTTC
D gene: -; J gene: TRBJ2-7; clone size: -; V gene: TRBV7-2; CDR3 protein: CASSSIGIVYEQYF; CDR3 DNA: TGTGCCAGCAGCTCCATTGGAATCGTCTACGAGCAGTACTTC
D gene: -; J gene: TRBJ1-2; clone size: -; V gene: TRBV18; CDR3 protein: CASAINREDGYTF; CDR3 DNA: TGTGCCAGCGCCATAAACAGGGAGGATGGCTACACCTTC
D gene: -; J gene: TRBJ2-7; clone size: -; V gene: TRBV4-2; CDR3 protein: CASSQVATSYEQYF; CDR3 DNA: TGTGCCAGCAGCCAAGTTGCGACATCGTACGAGCAGTACTTC